The next 17 T cell receptor beta chains were all read from a single sample in a study of Ad26.COV2.S vaccination and SARS-CoV-2 variants (dated by TCRdb to about 2021). The treatment or condition tag for this specimen amounts to: around 19 received Ad26.COV2.S at low or high dose, single or two shots; about five received placebo; per-sample allocation not given. Repertoires of vaccine and placebo recipients were sequenced from samples taken on day 63 after the first injection. Library preparation was by the immunoSEQ multiplex PCR assay. Sourced from immuneACCESS, this table was stored by TCRdb with only in-frame sequences that have V and J called. A share of the clones is absent; for the studies checked, an unresolved V gene accounts for under half, and the remainder has no known explanation. The sample data list some 640,000 clones, and about 90% of these were observed just once. The ten largest clones represent approximately 1.5% of the sample.

Material: peripheral blood, obtained in a trial of Ad26.COV2.S vaccine versus placebo. The receptors were gathered from a person between 18 and 65 years old who received the Ad26.COV2.S COVID-19 vaccine or a placebo.

The genes are TRBV7-9 and TRBJ1-2, with D maybe TRBD1 (6 bases). This CDR3 has 15 amino acids. In germline, CDR1 is SEHNR, CDR2 FQNEAQ (reference sequence). The V end lost 2 bases, the J end lost 4 bases, and 14 bases lay between the germline ends. The DNA for the CDR3 is TGTGCCAGCAGCTTACCCGACAGGCCGGGCTATGGCTACACCTTC. Translating it yields CASSLPDRPGYGYTF.

The chain employs TRBV6-5 and TRBJ1-1; 10 bases match TRBD1. CDR1 MNHEY and CDR2 SVGAGI come from the germline V gene. The V and J ends lost 6 bases and 0 bases, in that order; junction bases with no gene match: 4. This CDR3 has 15 residues. CDR3 in amino acids: CASRTGGSMNTEAFF. The CDR3 DNA is TGTGCCAGCAGGACAGGGGGCTCCATGAACACTGAAGCTTTCTTT.

This rearrangement joins TRBV6-5 to TRBJ1-1; the D is unclear. Trimming stripped 10 bases from V and 0 bases from J, with 18 bases between. CDR3 length: 15 amino acids. Germline loops: CDR1 MNHEY, CDR2 SVGAGI. DNA of the CDR3: TGTGCCACCAAAGAGGGAGGGAGTTTGAACACTGAAGCTTTCTTT. Its translation: CATKEGGSLNTEAFF.

The V gene is TRBV5-1, the J gene TRBJ2-3, with 14 nucleotides matching TRBD2. Germline values: CDR1 SGHRS, CDR2 YFSETQ. Unmatched junction bases numbered 7, after V lost 4 bases and J lost 3 bases. The CDR3 is 17 amino acids. The CDR3: CASSPGTSGSSTDTQYF. CDR3 nucleotides: TGCGCCAGCAGCCCCGGGACTAGCGGGAGTAGTACAGATACGCAGTATTTT.

The chain recombines TRBV2 with TRBJ2-1; D possibly corresponds to TRBD2 (5 bases). V gave up 3 bases and J gave up 0 bases, with 18 bases separating them. The germline V gene encodes CDR1 SNHLY and CDR2 FYNNEI. This CDR3 contains 18 residues. The DNA for the CDR3 is TGTGCCAGCAGTGATTATATGACTACCCGGGGCTCCTACAATGAGCAGTTCTTC. Translated, it gives CASSDYMTTRGSYNEQFF.

The V and J genes are TRBV5-4 and TRBJ2-1, with D hard to call. Germline V gene sequence: CDR1 SGHNT, CDR2 YYREEE (reference sequence). Between the trimmed V and J ends, which lost 5 bases and 4 bases, there was a span of 4 bases. The CDR3 loop spans 11 amino acids. The CDR3: CASRSYNEQFF. CDR3 bases: TGTGCCAGCAGGTCTTACAATGAGCAGTTCTTC.

J is TRBJ2-5 and V is TRBV19; a possible D gene is TRBD1 (5 bases). Between the trimmed V and J ends, which lost 3 bases and 4 bases, there was a span of 9 bases. The CDR3 runs 13 residues. Germline CDR1 LNHDA, CDR2 SQIVND (reference sequence). The CDR3 spells CASSMGLLETQYF. DNA for the CDR3: TGTGCCAGTAGTATGGGGCTCCTAGAGACCCAGTACTTC.

The rearrangement uses TRBV5-1 and TRBJ1-5; D is possibly TRBD1 (5 bases). Trimming pared 1 base from V and 5 bases from J, leaving 10 bases between. Germline CDR1 reads SGHRS; CDR2 reads YFSETQ. The length of the CDR3 is 14 residues. The CDR3 DNA is TGCGCCAGCAGCTTGTATGGGGGGTATCAGCCCCAGCATTTT. It translates to CASSLYGGYQPQHF.

The table lists this clone with a few counts. The chain recombines TRBV5-6 with TRBJ2-7; the D is unclear. The V gene lost 3 bases and the J gene lost 5 bases, with 12 bases spanning the gap. The CDR3 contains 13 residues. Per germline, CDR1 SGHDT and CDR2 YYEEEE. The CDR3 loop is CASSWVGSDEQYF. The DNA of the CDR3 is TGTGCCAGCAGCTGGGTAGGGTCGGACGAGCAGTACTTC. Supplemented by reference TRBV5-6 and TRBJ2-7, the full variable domain reads DAGVTQSPTHLIKTRGQQVTLRCSPKSGHDTVSWYQQALGQGPQFIFQYYEEEERQRGNFPDRFSGHQFPNYSSELNVNALLLGDSALYLCASSWVGSDEQYFGPGTRLTVT.

In its sample, this clone was seen once. This sequence joins TRBV5-6 and TRBJ2-3, with 8 bases that match TRBD1. Germline assignment: CDR1 SGHDT and CDR2 YYEEEE. The J segment lost 2 bases and the V segment lost 1 base, leaving 9 bases of the junction unmatched. The CDR3 is made up of 17 amino acids. CDR3 sequence: CASSLRTTGATTDTQYF. DNA for the CDR3: TGTGCCAGCAGCTTGAGAACGACAGGGGCGACCACAGATACGCAGTATTTT.

In regard to this clone: Its ends do not fully match the called genes, so a read error is possible. V usage is TRBV7-9 and J usage is TRBJ2-7, with D perhaps matching TRBD2 (6 bases). The V gene's germline CDR1 is SEHNR and CDR2 FQNEAQ (reference sequence). The CDR3 covers 12 residues. CDR3 nucleotides: TGTGCCAGCAGCCTGGAGCTAGGCGAGCGGGACTTC. This gives the protein CASSLELGERDF.

The chain recombines TRBV10-2 with TRBJ1-1; 11 positions match TRBD1. V trimming: 5 bases; J trimming: 5 bases; junction bases outside the gene matches: 1. The CDR3 loop spans 13 amino acids. CDR1 WSHSY and CDR2 SAAADI come from the germline V gene. The CDR3 loop is CASSRDRGTEAFF. CDR3 in DNA: TGCGCCAGCAGTAGGGACAGGGGGACTGAAGCTTTCTTT.

This chain links TRBV19 with TRBJ1-6; 7 nucleotides agree with TRBD1. The CDR3 contains 15 residues. V lost 5 bases, J lost 7 bases, and 8 bases stayed unmatched. Germline-derived CDR1 and CDR2 are LNHDA and SQIVND (reference sequence). CDR3 amino acids: CASSPRDSLNSPLHF. CDR3 DNA sequence: TGTGCCAGTAGTCCCCGGGACAGCCTAAATTCACCCCTCCACTTT.

The chain employs TRBV19 and TRBJ1-2, with a weak D call TRBD1 (5 bases). The CDR3 runs to 13 residues. Between the trimmed V and J ends, which lost 8 bases and 7 bases, there was a span of 17 bases. Germline V gives CDR1 LNHDA, CDR2 SQIVND (reference sequence). DNA of the CDR3: TGTGCCAGTGGACTAGGGGACGGACCTGGCTACACCTTC. Translated, it gives CASGLGDGPGYTF.

To note about this clone: Other nucleotide sequences from this sample produce the same CDR3. This chain links TRBV11-2 with TRBJ2-7, with TRBD1 as a possible D gene (5 bases). V was clipped by 0 bases and J by 2 bases, with 5 bases between them. The germline gives CDR1 SGHAT, CDR2 FQNNGV. The CDR3 is 13 amino acids. Written as DNA, the CDR3 is TGTGCCAGCAGCTTAGACAGGGCCTACGAGCAGTACTTC. It codes for CASSLDRAYEQYF.

The CDR3 DNA reads TGCGCCAGCAGCTTGGCCCCGGGACTAGCGGGGAACACCGGGGAGCTGTTTTTT. Protein: CASSLAPGLAGNTGELFF. V and J are TRBV5-1 and TRBJ2-2; 12 nucleotides align to TRBD2. The V gene end was trimmed by 0 bases and the J gene end by 1 base; junction bases not matched to a gene: 4. The CDR3 spans 18 residues. Germline V gene data show CDR1 as SGHRS and CDR2 as YFSETQ.

The chain has TRBV5-6 and TRBJ1-2; D not resolved. This CDR3 is built from 15 residues. Trimming stripped 1 base from V and 8 bases from J, with 18 bases between. Germline values: CDR1 SGHDT, CDR2 YYEEEE. CDR3 sequence: CASSLFMAGSRGYTF. The DNA for the CDR3 is TGTGCCAGCAGCTTGTTCATGGCGGGGTCCCGGGGCTACACCTTC.